These T cell receptor beta chains were read from a single sample in a study of OX40 agonist ivuxolimab in advanced cancers. The data were produced by immunoSEQ multiplex PCR, yet TCRdb's version contains in-frame clones alone and is incomplete. Among approximately 14,000 clones listed, about 77% were seen once. This specimen was CD4+ or CD8+ T cells sorted from blood, taken in a trial of the OX40 agonist ivuxolimab. These receptors all stem from an adult with an advanced solid tumor such as melanoma, head and neck, liver or kidney cancer. The CDR3 runs from the conserved cysteine through the conserved F or W. D genes are given only for firm matches. Expanded clones are given a class, and other clones once, few, many or no size at all.

v_call: TRBV27; clone_size: once; j_call: TRBJ2-1; d_call: NA; cdr3_nt: TGTGCCAGCAGGGGTCCGATCAATGAGCAGTTCTTC; cdr3_aa: CASRGPINEQFF
v_call: TRBV21-1; clone_size: once; j_call: TRBJ2-2; d_call: NA; cdr3_nt: TGTGCCAGCAGCAAAGGGGACATACCCTCGGACCCGGTAAACACCGGGGAGCTGTTTTTT; cdr3_aa: CASSKGDIPSDPVNTGELFF
v_call: TRBV6-1; clone_size: NA; j_call: TRBJ2-7; d_call: NA; cdr3_nt: TGTGCCAGCAGTGGCCGCGGAAGCTCCTACGAGCAGTACTTC; cdr3_aa: CASSGRGSSYEQYF
v_call: TRBV29-1; clone_size: NA; j_call: TRBJ1-1; d_call: NA; cdr3_nt: TGCAGCGTGAGGATGGGTACTGAAGCTTTCTTT; cdr3_aa: CSVRMGTEAFF
v_call: TRBV13; clone_size: NA; j_call: TRBJ2-7; d_call: TRBD2; cdr3_nt: TGTGCCAGCAGTTTCGGAGCGGGGGGGTACGAGCAGTACTTC; cdr3_aa: CASSFGAGGYEQYF
v_call: TRBV25-1; clone_size: NA; j_call: TRBJ2-7; d_call: TRBD1; cdr3_nt: TGTGCCAGCAGTGTGACAGGGAGATCCTACGAGCAGTACTTC; cdr3_aa: CASSVTGRSYEQYF
v_call: TRBV5-4; clone_size: NA; j_call: TRBJ1-4; d_call: NA; cdr3_nt: TGTGCCAGCAGCTTATTAGGCGAAAAACTGTTTTTT; cdr3_aa: CASSLLGEKLFF
v_call: TRBV27; clone_size: once; j_call: TRBJ2-1; d_call: NA; cdr3_nt: TGTGCCAGCGGCGGAGCTTTCTACAATGAGCAGTTCTTC; cdr3_aa: CASGGAFYNEQFF
v_call: TRBV7-3; clone_size: NA; j_call: TRBJ2-1; d_call: NA; cdr3_nt: TGTGCCAGCAGTTTATACGAACTAGGAGGGAATGAGCAGTTCTTC; cdr3_aa: CASSLYELGGNEQFF
v_call: TRBV7-9; clone_size: NA; j_call: TRBJ2-7; d_call: TRBD2; cdr3_nt: TGTGCCAGCAGCCACCCCAGACTAGCGGGCTCCTACGAGCAGTACTTC; cdr3_aa: CASSHPRLAGSYEQYF
v_call: TRBV9; clone_size: medium-sized; j_call: TRBJ1-6; d_call: NA; cdr3_nt: TGTGCCAGCAGCGGTCAGGCTTATAATTCACCCCTCCACTTT; cdr3_aa: CASSGQAYNSPLHF
v_call: TRBV4-1; clone_size: few; j_call: TRBJ2-5; d_call: NA; cdr3_nt: TGCGCCAGCAGCCAAGAGATCAGGGATGAGACCCAGTACTTC; cdr3_aa: CASSQEIRDETQYF
v_call: TRBV1; clone_size: NA; j_call: TRBJ2-1; d_call: NA; cdr3_nt: TGCACCAGCAGCCAAGCTAAAGCCATTCTAGCGGGAGGGCGAAATGAGCAGTTCTTC; cdr3_aa: CTSSQAKAILAGGRNEQFF
v_call: TRBV19; clone_size: NA; j_call: TRBJ2-3; d_call: TRBD1; cdr3_nt: TGTGCCAGTAGTGGGACAGGGCAGGCAGATACGCAGTATTTT; cdr3_aa: CASSGTGQADTQYF
v_call: TRBV11-3; clone_size: NA; j_call: TRBJ2-1; d_call: NA; cdr3_nt: TGTGCCAGCAGCTTATACAGGGCCTCTGGCAATGAGCAGTTCTTC; cdr3_aa: CASSLYRASGNEQFF
v_call: TRBV9; clone_size: NA; j_call: TRBJ1-2; d_call: TRBD1; cdr3_nt: TGTGCCAGCAGCGTAAGGGACAGCTATGGCTACACCTTC; cdr3_aa: CASSVRDSYGYTF
v_call: TRBV28; clone_size: NA; j_call: TRBJ1-5; d_call: NA; cdr3_nt: TGTGCCAGCAGTTTATTTGGCAGGGGAAGGCAGCCCCAGCATTTT; cdr3_aa: CASSLFGRGRQPQHF
v_call: TRBV18; clone_size: NA; j_call: TRBJ2-3; d_call: NA; cdr3_nt: TGTGCCAGCTCACCAGGGGAACGGGCAGATACGCAGTATTTT; cdr3_aa: CASSPGERADTQYF